These T cell receptor beta chains were read from a single sample in a study of blood T cells in healthy people across ages. TCRdb ran MiXCR on the 5' RACE reads and lists one entry per CDR3 protein. The data contain about 800,000 distinct CDR3 sequences, 20% to 25% of them singletons. A further study also used this sample, focusing on T cells of mothers and their children.

Sequencing was carried out using blood. Every receptor here comes from a boy aged 5 to 17 in good health. CDR3s include the opening cysteine and the closing phenylalanine or tryptophan. The order of the fields is CDR3 DNA, CDR3 protein, clone size, D gene, J gene, V gene. The D gene is left open where the match is weak. Only part of the rows carry a size: once, few, many, or a class if the clone is expanded.

DNA: TGTGCCAGCAGTTACTCGCTCGGCGGGGGTAACACAGATACGCAGTATTTT; CDR3: CASSYSLGGGNTDTQYF; size: few; D: TRBD2; J: TRBJ2-3; V: TRBV6-6
DNA: TGTGCCAGCAGATACAGTTACAATGAGCAGTTCTTC; CDR3: CASRYSYNEQFF; size: NA; D: NA; J: TRBJ2-1; V: TRBV2
DNA: TGTGCCAGCAGCCCTCCTCCAGCGGGGGAACAAGAGACTCAGTACTTC; CDR3: CASSPPPAGEQETQYF; size: few; D: TRBD2; J: TRBJ2-4; V: TRBV3-1
DNA: TGTGCCAGCAGTTTACTCAGCGGGGGCTTCACAGATACGCAGTATTTT; CDR3: CASSLLSGGFTDTQYF; size: NA; D: TRBD2; J: TRBJ2-3; V: TRBV28
DNA: TGTGCCAGCAGCCAAAGTACGGGGCTGTTTTTT; CDR3: CASSQSTGLFF; size: few; D: NA; J: TRBJ2-2; V: TRBV12-3/TRBV12-4
DNA: TGCAGCGTTGAGGAGGGCAGAGGCTATGGCTACACCTTC; CDR3: CSVEEGRGYGYTF; size: NA; D: NA; J: TRBJ1-2; V: TRBV29-1
DNA: TGCGCCAGCAGCCTAAGGTTATCTGGGGGAAGTCAGCCCCAGCATTTT; CDR3: CASSLRLSGGSQPQHF; size: NA; D: NA; J: TRBJ1-5; V: TRBV4-3
DNA: TGTGCCAGCAGTTTCCGGGGCTATGGCTACACCTTC; CDR3: CASSFRGYGYTF; size: many; D: NA; J: TRBJ1-2; V: TRBV28
DNA: TGTGCCAGCAGCTTAGTTCACAATGAGCAGTTCTTC; CDR3: CASSLVHNEQFF; size: NA; D: NA; J: TRBJ2-1; V: TRBV7-9
DNA: TGTGCCAGCAGTTCGGACGGGCAGTTTTCACCCCTCCACTTT; CDR3: CASSSDGQFSPLHF; size: NA; D: NA; J: TRBJ1-6; V: TRBV12-3/TRBV12-4
DNA: TGCAGCGTTGACTTCTCGGGGAGCGGCTATGGCTACACCTTC; CDR3: CSVDFSGSGYGYTF; size: NA; D: NA; J: TRBJ1-2; V: TRBV29-1
DNA: TGCAGTGCTGGACTTAGCGGGAGGGGACCCTACAATGAGCAGTTCTTC; CDR3: CSAGLSGRGPYNEQFF; size: NA; D: TRBD2; J: TRBJ2-1; V: TRBV20-1
DNA: TGTGCCAGCAGTGAATTTGGAAAGGGTGCCCCCCAAGGGGAGACCCAGTACTTC; CDR3: CASSEFGKGAPQGETQYF; size: few; D: NA; J: TRBJ2-5; V: TRBV25-1
DNA: TGTGCCAGCAGTCGACAGGGACATCAGCCCCAGCATTTT; CDR3: CASSRQGHQPQHF; size: few; D: TRBD1; J: TRBJ1-5; V: TRBV6-2/TRBV6-3
DNA: TGTGCCAGCAGCTTGGGCCTGTTATACGAGCAGTACTTC; CDR3: CASSLGLLYEQYF; size: few; D: NA; J: TRBJ2-7; V: TRBV5-5
DNA: TGCGCCAGCAGCCAAGAATCGGAATCAACCTACGAGCAGTACTTC; CDR3: CASSQESESTYEQYF; size: NA; D: NA; J: TRBJ2-7; V: TRBV4-3
DNA: TGTGCCACCAGCCCCAAGGGACAGGGCCCCTACAATGAGCAGTTCTTC; CDR3: CATSPKGQGPYNEQFF; size: many; D: TRBD1; J: TRBJ2-1; V: TRBV24-1
DNA: TGCAGTGCTAGAGATCGCCAGCGGGCCCACTCTGGGGCCAACGTCCTGACTTTC; CDR3: CSARDRQRAHSGANVLTF; size: few; D: NA; J: TRBJ2-6; V: TRBV20-1
DNA: TGCGCCAGCAGCCCCCGAATCAGAGATACGCAGTATTTT; CDR3: CASSPRIRDTQYF; size: NA; D: NA; J: TRBJ2-3; V: TRBV5-1
DNA: TGTGCCAGCAGTAGATGGGAGACCCAGTACTTC; CDR3: CASSRWETQYF; size: few; D: NA; J: TRBJ2-5; V: TRBV7-2
DNA: TGCAGCGTTGGGACAGGGTCTAACTATGGCTACACCTTC; CDR3: CSVGTGSNYGYTF; size: NA; D: TRBD1; J: TRBJ1-2; V: TRBV29-1
DNA: TGTGCCAGCAGCTTATACAGTGGGTTTTATGGAAATACGCAGTATTTT; CDR3: CASSLYSGFYGNTQYF; size: NA; D: NA; J: TRBJ2-3; V: TRBV7-2
DNA: TGTGCCAGCAGCCAACGGGGCAGGCAGAACTATGGCTACACCTTC; CDR3: CASSQRGRQNYGYTF; size: once; D: NA; J: TRBJ1-2; V: TRBV6-2/TRBV6-3
DNA: TGTGCCAGTAGTGGAGATGGACAGATTTCCTACGAGCAGTGCTTC; CDR3: CASSGDGQISYEQCF; size: NA; D: NA; J: TRBJ2-5; V: TRBV19
DNA: TGTGCCAGCAGTTTAAACGGTTTAGGAGAGACCCAGTACTTC; CDR3: CASSLNGLGETQYF; size: NA; D: NA; J: TRBJ2-5; V: TRBV12-3/TRBV12-4
DNA: TGTGCCAGCAGGGAGTCCGGGAGTCCCTACAATGAGCAGTTCTTC; CDR3: CASRESGSPYNEQFF; size: NA; D: NA; J: TRBJ2-1; V: TRBV2
DNA: TGTGCTAGCAGCTTAGAGCGGAATCGTGAGCAGTTCTTC; CDR3: CASSLERNREQFF; size: NA; D: NA; J: TRBJ2-1; V: TRBV7-7
DNA: TGTGCCAGCAGTTACTTCGGGCATGAGCAGTTCTTC; CDR3: CASSYFGHEQFF; size: NA; D: NA; J: TRBJ2-1; V: TRBV6-2/TRBV6-3
DNA: TGTGCCAGCATAGGACAGGGGAAAGGAAATCAGCCCCAGCATTTT; CDR3: CASIGQGKGNQPQHF; size: NA; D: TRBD1; J: TRBJ1-5; V: TRBV2
DNA: TGTGCCAGCAGGGGGTCCACAGGGGCCTACGAGCAGTACTTC; CDR3: CASRGSTGAYEQYF; size: NA; D: TRBD1; J: TRBJ2-7; V: TRBV12-3/TRBV12-4
DNA: TGCAGTGCTAGAGATGTCGGACAGGGACTACAGCCCCAGCATTTT; CDR3: CSARDVGQGLQPQHF; size: few; D: TRBD1; J: TRBJ1-5; V: TRBV20-1
DNA: TGTGCCAGCAGCGTTGGAGGGGGGGGCCACAATGAGCAGTTCTTC; CDR3: CASSVGGGGHNEQFF; size: NA; D: NA; J: TRBJ2-1; V: TRBV9
DNA: TGTGCCAGCAGGGGTATTGAGGGGTTGCAGTTCTTC; CDR3: CASRGIEGLQFF; size: NA; D: NA; J: TRBJ2-1; V: TRBV12-3/TRBV12-4
DNA: TGCAGTGCTAGAGATTGGTTGGAGAAACATAGCAATCAGCCCCAGCATTTT; CDR3: CSARDWLEKHSNQPQHF; size: NA; D: NA; J: TRBJ1-5; V: TRBV20-1
DNA: TGTGCCAGCAGCCTGACTAGCGGGAATGAGCAGTTCTTC; CDR3: CASSLTSGNEQFF; size: many; D: TRBD2; J: TRBJ2-1; V: TRBV14
DNA: TGTGCCAGTAGTATAGCAGGACAGGACTACGAGCAGTACTTC; CDR3: CASSIAGQDYEQYF; size: NA; D: TRBD1; J: TRBJ2-7; V: TRBV19
DNA: TGCAGTGCTGCGGGACCCGGGACTAGCGGGATTTGGGAGCAGTTCTTC; CDR3: CSAAGPGTSGIWEQFF; size: NA; D: TRBD2; J: TRBJ2-1; V: TRBV20-1
DNA: TGTGCCAGCAGCGGCGGGCGGGGGCGAAACTATGGCTACACCTTC; CDR3: CASSGGRGRNYGYTF; size: NA; D: NA; J: TRBJ1-2; V: TRBV7-2
DNA: TGTGCCACCAGTGATCCCGGGACTAGCGGGGACCAAGAGACCCAGTACTTC; CDR3: CATSDPGTSGDQETQYF; size: NA; D: TRBD2; J: TRBJ2-5; V: TRBV24-1
DNA: TGTGCCAGCAGGACGACGGGACATACGAACACTGAAGCTTTCTTT; CDR3: CASRTTGHTNTEAFF; size: few; D: NA; J: TRBJ1-1; V: TRBV2
DNA: TGTGCCAGCAGTTTGCGACTATTGTCTGAGACCCAGTACTTC; CDR3: CASSLRLLSETQYF; size: NA; D: NA; J: TRBJ2-5; V: TRBV27
DNA: TGTGCCAGCAGCAAAGGCCGGGACAGGGAGGACACTGAAGCTTTCTTT; CDR3: CASSKGRDREDTEAFF; size: NA; D: NA; J: TRBJ1-1; V: TRBV21-1
DNA: TGCGCCAGCAGCCACCCGGGACAGATACTTGAAGCTTTCTTT; CDR3: CASSHPGQILEAFF; size: NA; D: TRBD1; J: TRBJ1-1; V: TRBV4-3
DNA: TGCGCCAGCAGCCAAGATGAGAGACAGGGGTTCGAGACCCAGTACTTC; CDR3: CASSQDERQGFETQYF; size: NA; D: TRBD1; J: TRBJ2-5; V: TRBV4-1
DNA: TGTGCCAGCGAGGGACAGGGGACGACTGAAGCTTTCTTT; CDR3: CASEGQGTTEAFF; size: once; D: TRBD1; J: TRBJ1-1; V: TRBV6-4
DNA: TGCAGCTTAGCGGATTACGAGCAGTACTTC; CDR3: CSLADYEQYF; size: NA; D: NA; J: TRBJ2-7; V: TRBV20-1
DNA: TGTGCCAGCAGTGAAATGGCAGCTACCCAGAAAGAGACCCAGTACTTC; CDR3: CASSEMAATQKETQYF; size: NA; D: NA; J: TRBJ2-5; V: TRBV25-1
DNA: TGCGCCAGCAGCTTGGAATCCACGGTTGGGGAGACCCAGTACTTC; CDR3: CASSLESTVGETQYF; size: NA; D: NA; J: TRBJ2-5; V: TRBV5-1
DNA: TGTGCCATCAGTGAGCAGGGGGGTATCTACAATGAGCAGTTCTTC; CDR3: CAISEQGGIYNEQFF; size: few; D: NA; J: TRBJ2-1; V: TRBV10-3
DNA: TGTGCCTGGAGTCAAAGCGTGTCAGGGAACGAGCAGTACTTC; CDR3: CAWSQSVSGNEQYF; size: NA; D: NA; J: TRBJ2-7; V: TRBV30
DNA: TGCAGTGCTAGAGATATCTGGGACAGGCCGATGGGGCCCACTGAAGCTTTCTTT; CDR3: CSARDIWDRPMGPTEAFF; size: NA; D: TRBD1; J: TRBJ1-1; V: TRBV20-1
DNA: TGTGCCAGCAGTACACTTATGGGTGGAAGAGAGACCCAGTACTTC; CDR3: CASSTLMGGRETQYF; size: few; D: NA; J: TRBJ2-5; V: TRBV28
DNA: TGTGCCAGCAGTTTCGGCCAGGGGCGTCAGCCCCAGCATTTT; CDR3: CASSFGQGRQPQHF; size: NA; D: NA; J: TRBJ1-5; V: TRBV12-3/TRBV12-4
DNA: TGCGCCAGCAGCCTATCCGGGACAGGGATGGATGGCTACACCTTC; CDR3: CASSLSGTGMDGYTF; size: NA; D: TRBD1; J: TRBJ1-2; V: TRBV4-3
DNA: TGCGCCAGCAGCTTGATCAGGGAAACAGATACGCAGTATTTT; CDR3: CASSLIRETDTQYF; size: NA; D: NA; J: TRBJ2-3; V: TRBV5-1
DNA: TGTGCCAGCAGCTACAGACAAGACAATGAAAAACTGTTTTTT; CDR3: CASSYRQDNEKLFF; size: NA; D: NA; J: TRBJ1-4; V: TRBV7-9
DNA: TGCAGTGCCCGAGCGAGGGGGCTTTACGAGCAGTACTTC; CDR3: CSARARGLYEQYF; size: few; D: TRBD1; J: TRBJ2-7; V: TRBV20-1
DNA: TGTGCCAGCAGCTTAGGGGTCCTAGCGGGGGGCGAGGCCCAGTACTTC; CDR3: CASSLGVLAGGEAQYF; size: NA; D: TRBD2; J: TRBJ2-5; V: TRBV7-2
DNA: TGTGCCAGCAGCGGGGGACGGATCTCTGGAAACACCATATATTTT; CDR3: CASSGGRISGNTIYF; size: NA; D: NA; J: TRBJ1-3; V: TRBV9